Below, one TCR beta chain is given with its context. The antigen remains undetermined. Losses at the gene ends were 6 bases for V and 2 bases for J; bases not matched to a gene: 16. The V gene's germline CDR1 is SEHNR and CDR2 FQNEAQ (reference sequence). The CDR3 contains 18 residues. The sample is drawn from a study of shared clonotypes between healthy human individuals. Findings and caveats of the study: Sampling was confined to blood; repertoires within tissues likely differ.

TCRdb keeps only in-frame clones here, not all; method: immunoSEQ multiplex PCR. The profile shows about 600,000 clones, 98% of them singletons. Terminally differentiated effector memory CD45RA+ cells were excluded from the naive CD8 cells, which were CD45RO-negative and positively selected for CCR7. The chain recombines TRBV7-9 with TRBJ2-7; TRBD2 matches 10 bases. The receptor was derived from a man aged 30 to 39 in good health. Source material: naive CD8+ T cells sorted from blood. The CDR3 DNA reads as TGTGCCAGCAGTGGGGACGCTAGCGGGAGAGCGGGGGCCTACGAGCAGTACTTC. Protein: CASSGDASGRAGAYEQYF.